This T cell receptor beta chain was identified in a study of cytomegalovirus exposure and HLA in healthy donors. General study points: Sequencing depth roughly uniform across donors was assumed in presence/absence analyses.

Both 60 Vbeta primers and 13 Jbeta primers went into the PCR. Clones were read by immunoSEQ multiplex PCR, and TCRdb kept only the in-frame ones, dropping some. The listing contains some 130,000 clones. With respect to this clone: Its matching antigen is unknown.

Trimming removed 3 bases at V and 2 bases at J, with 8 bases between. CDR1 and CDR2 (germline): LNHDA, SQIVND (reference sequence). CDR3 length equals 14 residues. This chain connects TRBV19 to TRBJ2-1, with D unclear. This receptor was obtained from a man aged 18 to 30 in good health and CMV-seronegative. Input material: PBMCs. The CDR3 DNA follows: TGTGCCAGTAGTATCGTAAGCCCCTACAATGAGCAGTTCTTC. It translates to CASSIVSPYNEQFF.